Sequencing of this TCR beta chain was carried out in a study of control samples from healthy donors and cancer patients. CDR3 length: 15 amino acids. V lost 5 bases to trimming and J lost 4 bases, with 14 bases between them. Germline-derived CDR1 and CDR2 are SGHTA and FQGNSA. This clone was found once. Repertoires were generated with immunoSEQ multiplex PCR, while TCRdb's copy carries only in-frame clones and drops some. Among 80,000 to 100,000 clones listed, about 86% were seen once. The rearrangement joins TRBV7-2 to TRBJ2-2; TRBD2 might be the D (6 bases). The clonotype comes from a man aged 25-45 years in good health. The sample comprised blood. This CDR3 is CASSLGLAITGELFF. CDR3 coding DNA: TGTGCCAGCAGCCTGGGGCTAGCGATCACCGGGGAGCTGTTTTTT.